These T cell receptor beta chains were read from a single sample in a study of cytomegalovirus exposure and HLA in healthy donors. Assay: immunoSEQ multiplex PCR; the TCRdb copy retains only in-frame clones and omits some. The sample has 150,000 to 200,000 clones, just over 70% seen once. The specimen was PBMCs. The source is a human donor in good health. Both conserved end residues are part of each CDR3. The D gene is left open where the match is weak. Clone size is shown for a subset of rows, as once, few, many or a class of expanded clone.

clone_size	d_call	v_call	j_call	cdr3_nt	cdr3_aa
.	TRBD1	TRBV19	TRBJ1-5	TGTGCCAGTAGTAGCACAGGGGCCTTCGGTCAGCCCCAGCATTTT	CASSSTGAFGQPQHF
.	TRBD2	TRBV30	TRBJ2-5	TGTGCCTGGAGTAAACTAACTAGCGGAGAGACCCAGTACTTC	CAWSKLTSGETQYF
few	.	TRBV10-2	TRBJ2-7	TGCGCCAGCACCGACCGGGGAACCTCCTACGAGCAGTACTTC	CASTDRGTSYEQYF
few	.	TRBV7-2	TRBJ1-2	TGTGCCAGCAGCTTAGGGGCAACCGCTAACTATGGCTACACCTTC	CASSLGATANYGYTF
.	TRBD1	TRBV7-9	TRBJ2-7	TGTGCCAGCAGCCCCAAGGACAGGGGGTATTCCGACGAGCAGTACTTC	CASSPKDRGYSDEQYF
.	.	TRBV6-5	TRBJ2-5	TGTGCCAGCAGTTACCCCGGTTCGTGGGAGACCCAGTACTTC	CASSYPGSWETQYF
.	TRBD2	TRBV2	TRBJ2-3	TGTGCCAGCAGTGAAGGAGCGGGGGGCCCCACAGATACGCAGTATTTT	CASSEGAGGPTDTQYF
.	TRBD2	TRBV5-1	TRBJ2-3	TGCGCCAGCAGCGTCAAGCGGGGCGGGACGTCGGATACGCAGTATTTT	CASSVKRGGTSDTQYF
.	.	TRBV14	TRBJ2-2	TGTGCCAGCAGCCCGCTTTCCAGGGGGGAGCTGTTTTTT	CASSPLSRGELFF
.	.	TRBV7-3	TRBJ1-2	TGTGCCAGCAGCCAACAGGGTGGCTATGGCTACACCTTC	CASSQQGGYGYTF
.	TRBD1	TRBV7-3	TRBJ2-5	TGTGCCAGCAGCCCGACAGGGTTGGGACAAGAGACCCAGTACTTC	CASSPTGLGQETQYF
.	.	TRBV28	TRBJ1-3	TGTGCCAGCACCGGACACTCTGGAAACACCATATATTTT	CASTGHSGNTIYF
.	.	TRBV5-4	TRBJ2-7	TGTGCCAGCAGCTTGGACGGCGGTAGGCTGTCCTACGAGCAGTACTTC	CASSLDGGRLSYEQYF
.	.	TRBV7-3	TRBJ1-2	TGTGCCAGCAGCAAAAACTCGGAGGGCTACACCTTC	CASSKNSEGYTF
many	.	TRBV6-1	TRBJ1-1	TGTGCCAGCAACGACATTGGGAACACTGAAGCTTTCTTT	CASNDIGNTEAFF
.	.	TRBV18	TRBJ2-7	TGTGCCAGCTCACCACAGGGGTCCTACGAGCAGTACTTC	CASSPQGSYEQYF
.	TRBD1	TRBV27	TRBJ2-7	TGTGCCAGCAGTAACCGGGACAGAACTTACGAGCAGTACTTC	CASSNRDRTYEQYF
.	.	TRBV5-1	TRBJ2-5	TGCGCCAGCTCCCCCCAGGGTCAGGTCCAAGAGACCCAGTACTTC	CASSPQGQVQETQYF
.	TRBD1	TRBV7-9	TRBJ2-7	TGTGCCAGCAGCGAGATAGGGACAGGGGAGAGGTACGAGCAGTACTTC	CASSEIGTGERYEQYF
.	.	TRBV4-3	TRBJ2-5	TGCGCCAGCAGCCAAGATTCCCACAGGAATCCCCAAGAGACCCAGTACTTC	CASSQDSHRNPQETQYF
.	.	TRBV6-5	TRBJ1-1	TGTGCTAGCAGTAATTACCAGGGATCGAACACTGAAGCTTTCTTT	CASSNYQGSNTEAFF
.	TRBD1	TRBV6-4	TRBJ2-3	TGTGCCAGCAGCCGAGACAGGGGGCCCACAGATACGCAGTATTTT	CASSRDRGPTDTQYF
.	TRBD1	TRBV7-6	TRBJ1-1	TGTGCCAGCAGCTTAGGCGCCCAACAGGGGGGCGGCACTGAAGCTTTCTTT	CASSLGAQQGGGTEAFF
once	.	TRBV7-2	TRBJ2-2	TGTGCCAGCAGCTTCGCGGGGCCGAACACCGGGGAGCTGTTTTTT	CASSFAGPNTGELFF
.	TRBD1	TRBV6-1	TRBJ2-2	TGTGCCAGCAGTTTGGACAGGGGGAGCACCGGGGAGCTGTTTTTT	CASSLDRGSTGELFF
.	.	TRBV9	TRBJ1-1	TGTGCCAGCAGCGCCAGCAATAAAGGGGCTGAAGCTTTCTTT	CASSASNKGAEAFF
once	.	TRBV19	TRBJ1-4	TGTGCCAGTCGGAGTGCAACTAATGAAAAACTGTTTTTT	CASRSATNEKLFF
.	TRBD2	TRBV5-6	TRBJ2-3	TGTGCCAGCAGCGACGGGACTAGCGGGGGGCCAACACCAGATACGCAGTATTTT	CASSDGTSGGPTPDTQYF
.	.	TRBV6-5	TRBJ2-2	TGTGCCATCCCCCAACCAACAGGGAGTTCCGGGGAGCTGTTTTTT	CAIPQPTGSSGELFF
few	.	TRBV7-6	TRBJ1-1	TGTGCCAGCAGCTTAAACGGGGGAAGGGGTGAAGCTTTCTTT	CASSLNGGRGEAFF
.	.	TRBV5-6	TRBJ1-2	TGTGCCAGCAGCTTGGGGGACCTGGGGGGGGATGGCTACACCTTC	CASSLGDLGGDGYTF
.	.	TRBV19	TRBJ2-1	TGTGCCAGTAGTACCCCTCGGGACTCCTACAATGAGCAGTTCTTC	CASSTPRDSYNEQFF
few	.	TRBV6-1	TRBJ1-2	TGTGCCAGCAGTGAAAGTAGGGGGGGGTACTATGGCTACACCTTC	CASSESRGGYYGYTF
few	.	TRBV6-5	TRBJ1-1	TGTGCCAGCAGCATGTTCGGGACAGAAGCTTTCTTT	CASSMFGTEAFF
.	TRBD2	TRBV5-6	TRBJ2-1	TGTGCCAGCAGCTTGTTACGGGTGCGGGGGGGCCTCAATGAGCAGTTCTTC	CASSLLRVRGGLNEQFF
.	TRBD2	TRBV4-1	TRBJ2-5	TGCGCCAGCAGCCAAGTGTTTCGGGGGGGGAGCCAAGAGACCCAGTACTTC	CASSQVFRGGSQETQYF
.	TRBD2	TRBV27	TRBJ2-7	TGTGCCAGCAGTCTAGCGGGGGCCCCCTACGAGCAGTACTTC	CASSLAGAPYEQYF
.	TRBD1	TRBV19	TRBJ1-4	TGTGCCAGTAGTCGACAGGGGAACGGAAAACTGTTTTTT	CASSRQGNGKLFF
.	TRBD1	TRBV6-1	TRBJ2-1	TGTGCCAGCACCGAAGAGGGGGCAGGGGGCAATGAGCAGTTCTTC	CASTEEGAGGNEQFF
.	TRBD1	TRBV10-3	TRBJ1-5	TGTGCCACCCGACAGGGGGATCAGCCCCAGCATTTT	CATRQGDQPQHF